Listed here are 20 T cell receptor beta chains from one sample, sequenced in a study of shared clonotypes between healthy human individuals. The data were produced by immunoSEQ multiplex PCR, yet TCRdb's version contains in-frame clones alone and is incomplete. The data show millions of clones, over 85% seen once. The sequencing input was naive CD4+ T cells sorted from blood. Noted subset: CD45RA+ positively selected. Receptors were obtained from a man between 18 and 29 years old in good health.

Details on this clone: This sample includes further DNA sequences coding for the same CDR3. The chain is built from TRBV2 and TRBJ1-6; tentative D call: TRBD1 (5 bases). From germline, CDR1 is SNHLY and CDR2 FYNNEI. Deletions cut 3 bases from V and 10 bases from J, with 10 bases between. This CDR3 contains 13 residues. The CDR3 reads CASSDREGSPLHF. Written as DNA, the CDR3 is TGTGCCAGCAGTGACAGGGAGGGATCACCCCTCCACTTT.

CDR3 sequence (DNA): TGTGCCAGTAGTTCTTTCGGGGCGCAAGTGGCCCAGTACTTC. Residues: CASSSFGAQVAQYF. This chain links TRBV19 with TRBJ2-5; either TRBD1 or TRBD2 may supply D (5 bases each). The CDR3 sequence is 14 residues long. CDR1 and CDR2 from the germline V gene are LNHDA and SQIVND (reference sequence). Trimming pared 5 bases from V and 9 bases from J, leaving 19 bases between.

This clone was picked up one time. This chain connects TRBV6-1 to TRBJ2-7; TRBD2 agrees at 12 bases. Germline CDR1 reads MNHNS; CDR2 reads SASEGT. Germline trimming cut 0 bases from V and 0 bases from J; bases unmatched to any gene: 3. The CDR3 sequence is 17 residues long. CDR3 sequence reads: CASSEAPTSGSSYEQYF. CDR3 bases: TGTGCCAGCAGTGAAGCTCCGACTAGCGGGAGCTCCTACGAGCAGTACTTC.

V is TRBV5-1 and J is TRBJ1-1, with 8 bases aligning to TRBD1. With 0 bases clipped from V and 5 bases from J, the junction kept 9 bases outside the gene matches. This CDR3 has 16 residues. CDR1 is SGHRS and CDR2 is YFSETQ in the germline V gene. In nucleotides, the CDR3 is TGCGCCAGCAGCTTGGACGGACAGGGAACGGGGACTGAAGCTTTCTTT. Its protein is CASSLDGQGTGTEAFF.

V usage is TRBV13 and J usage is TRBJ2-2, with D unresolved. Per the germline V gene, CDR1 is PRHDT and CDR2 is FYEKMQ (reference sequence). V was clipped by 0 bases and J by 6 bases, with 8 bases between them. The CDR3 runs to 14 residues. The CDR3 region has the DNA TGTGCCAGCAGCTTAGGCACGGGTTCCGGGGAGCTGTTTTTT. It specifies CASSLGTGSGELFF.

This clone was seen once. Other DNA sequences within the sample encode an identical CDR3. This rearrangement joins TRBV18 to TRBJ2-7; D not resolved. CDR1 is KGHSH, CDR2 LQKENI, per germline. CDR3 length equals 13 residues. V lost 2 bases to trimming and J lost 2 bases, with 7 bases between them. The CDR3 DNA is TGTGCCAGCTCACCAGGACGCGCCTACGAGCAGTACTTC. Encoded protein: CASSPGRAYEQYF.

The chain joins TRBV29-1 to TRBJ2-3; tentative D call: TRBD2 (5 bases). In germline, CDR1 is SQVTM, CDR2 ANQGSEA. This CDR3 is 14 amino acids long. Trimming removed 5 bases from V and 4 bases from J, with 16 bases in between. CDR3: CSVRRVLIADTQYF. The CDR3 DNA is TGCAGCGTTCGGCGGGTTCTTATCGCAGATACGCAGTATTTT.

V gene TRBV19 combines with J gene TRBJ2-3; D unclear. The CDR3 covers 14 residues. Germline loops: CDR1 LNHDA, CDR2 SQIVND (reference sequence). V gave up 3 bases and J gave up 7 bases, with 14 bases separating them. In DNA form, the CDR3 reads TGTGCCAGTAGTATTATCCCCCGTGATAATACGCAGTATTTT. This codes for CASSIIPRDNTQYF.

DNA of the CDR3: TGTGCCAGCAGCTTAGACGGAGTCTCTGGAAACACCATATATTTT. Amino acid sequence: CASSLDGVSGNTIYF. The chain has TRBV7-2 and TRBJ1-3; D not certain. Trimming stripped 1 base from V and 0 bases from J, with 7 bases between. CDR1 is SGHTA and CDR2 is FQGNSA in the germline V gene. The CDR3 totals 15 residues.

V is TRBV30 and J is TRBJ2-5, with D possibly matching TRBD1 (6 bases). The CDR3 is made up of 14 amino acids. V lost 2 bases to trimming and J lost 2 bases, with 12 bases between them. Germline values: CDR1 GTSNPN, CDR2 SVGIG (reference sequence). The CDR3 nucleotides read TGTGCCTGGAGTAAAGGACAGCTACAAGAGACCCAGTACTTC. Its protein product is CAWSKGQLQETQYF.

The CDR3 loop is CASSLSGTGPSPLHF. The CDR3 coding sequence is TGTGCCAGCAGTTTAAGTGGGACAGGGCCTTCACCCCTCCACTTT. The chain recombines TRBV2 with TRBJ1-6; 9 nucleotides match TRBD1. Trimming at V came to 5 bases and at J to 9 bases, leaving 8 bases not matched to a gene. CDR1 SNHLY and CDR2 FYNNEI come from the germline V gene. There are 15 residues in the CDR3.

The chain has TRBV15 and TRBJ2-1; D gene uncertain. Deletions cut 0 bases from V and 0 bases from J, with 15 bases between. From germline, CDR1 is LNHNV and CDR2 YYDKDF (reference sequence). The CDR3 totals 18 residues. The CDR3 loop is CATSRDLPGSSSYNEQFF. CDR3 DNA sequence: TGTGCCACCAGCAGAGACCTTCCCGGGTCCAGCTCCTACAATGAGCAGTTCTTC.

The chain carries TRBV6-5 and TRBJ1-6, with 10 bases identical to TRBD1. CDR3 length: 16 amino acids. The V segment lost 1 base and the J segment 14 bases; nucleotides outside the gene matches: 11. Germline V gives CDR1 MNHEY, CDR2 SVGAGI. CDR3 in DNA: TGTGCCAGCAGTTACTTACGGACAGGGGGATCGATTTCCCTCCACTTT. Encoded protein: CASSYLRTGGSISLHF.

The DNA for the CDR3 is TGCGCCAGCAGCTTGGATTCCGGGGGAAGCACAGATACGCAGTATTTT. Its protein is CASSLDSGGSTDTQYF. The rearrangement joins TRBV5-1 to TRBJ2-3; a possible D gene is TRBD2 (6 bases). V was clipped by 0 bases and J by 0 bases, with 11 bases between them. The CDR3 covers 16 residues. CDR1 and CDR2 (germline): SGHRS, YFSETQ.

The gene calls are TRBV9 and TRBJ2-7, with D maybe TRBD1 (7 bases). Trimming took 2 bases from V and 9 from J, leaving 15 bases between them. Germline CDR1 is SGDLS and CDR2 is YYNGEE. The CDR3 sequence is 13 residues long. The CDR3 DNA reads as TGTGCCAGCAGCGTTGGGAGCCAGGGGGGGCAGTACTTC. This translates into CASSVGSQGGQYF.

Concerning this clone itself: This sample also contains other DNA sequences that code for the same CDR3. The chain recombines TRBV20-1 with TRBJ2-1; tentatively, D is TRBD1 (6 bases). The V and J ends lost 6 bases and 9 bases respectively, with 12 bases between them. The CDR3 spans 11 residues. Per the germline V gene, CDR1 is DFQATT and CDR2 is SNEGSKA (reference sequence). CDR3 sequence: CSALQGTEQFF. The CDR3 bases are TGCAGTGCCCTTCAGGGGACTGAGCAGTTCTTC.

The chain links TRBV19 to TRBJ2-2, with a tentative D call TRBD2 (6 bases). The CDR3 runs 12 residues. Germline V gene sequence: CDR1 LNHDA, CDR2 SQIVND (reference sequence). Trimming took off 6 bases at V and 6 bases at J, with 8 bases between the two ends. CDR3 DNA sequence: TGTGCCAGTAGGAGGGAGGCCGGGGAGCTGTTTTTT. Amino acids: CASRREAGELFF.

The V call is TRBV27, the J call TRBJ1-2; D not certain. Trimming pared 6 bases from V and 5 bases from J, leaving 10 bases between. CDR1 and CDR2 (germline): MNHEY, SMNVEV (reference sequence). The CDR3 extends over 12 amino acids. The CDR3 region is CASRGRPYGYTF. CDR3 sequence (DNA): TGTGCCAGCAGGGGAAGGCCTTATGGCTACACCTTC.

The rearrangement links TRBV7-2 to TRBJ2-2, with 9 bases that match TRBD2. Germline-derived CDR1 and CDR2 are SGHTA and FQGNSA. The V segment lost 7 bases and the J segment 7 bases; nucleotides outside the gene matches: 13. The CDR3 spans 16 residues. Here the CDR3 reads CASTQRASGTYGELFF. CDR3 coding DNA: TGTGCCAGCACCCAAAGGGCTAGCGGGACGTACGGGGAGCTGTTTTTT.

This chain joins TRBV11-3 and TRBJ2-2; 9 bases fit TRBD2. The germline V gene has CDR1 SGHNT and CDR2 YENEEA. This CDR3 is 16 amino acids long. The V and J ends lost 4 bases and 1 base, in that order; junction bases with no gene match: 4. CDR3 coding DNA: TGTGCCAGCAGCTCCTGGACTAGCGAGAACACCGGGGAGCTGTTTTTT. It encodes CASSSWTSENTGELFF.